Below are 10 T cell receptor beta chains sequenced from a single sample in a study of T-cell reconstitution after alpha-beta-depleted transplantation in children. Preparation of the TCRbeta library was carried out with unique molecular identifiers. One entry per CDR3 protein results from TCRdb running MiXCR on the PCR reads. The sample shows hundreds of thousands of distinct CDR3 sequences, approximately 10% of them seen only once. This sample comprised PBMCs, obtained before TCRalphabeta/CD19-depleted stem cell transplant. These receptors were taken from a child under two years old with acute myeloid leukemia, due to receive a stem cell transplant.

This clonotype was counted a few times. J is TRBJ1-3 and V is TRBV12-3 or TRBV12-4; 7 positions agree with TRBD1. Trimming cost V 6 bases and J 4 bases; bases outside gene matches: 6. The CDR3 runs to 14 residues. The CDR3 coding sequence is TGTGCCAGCAGGGGTGACAGGGCCGGAAACACCATATATTTT. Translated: CASRGDRAGNTIYF.

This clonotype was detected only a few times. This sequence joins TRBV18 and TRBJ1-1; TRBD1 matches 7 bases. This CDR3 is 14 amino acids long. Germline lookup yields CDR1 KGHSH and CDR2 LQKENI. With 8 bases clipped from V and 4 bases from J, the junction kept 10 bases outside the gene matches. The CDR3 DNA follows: TGTGCCAGCGCAGACAGGGTTGAGGGCACTGAAGCTTTCTTT. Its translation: CASADRVEGTEAFF.

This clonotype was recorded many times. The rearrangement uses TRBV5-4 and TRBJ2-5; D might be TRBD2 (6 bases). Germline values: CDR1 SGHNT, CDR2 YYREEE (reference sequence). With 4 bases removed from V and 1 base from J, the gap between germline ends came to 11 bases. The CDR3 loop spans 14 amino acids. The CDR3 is CASSPGLSQETQYF. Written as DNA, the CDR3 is TGTGCCAGCAGCCCGGGACTTAGCCAAGAGACCCAGTACTTC.

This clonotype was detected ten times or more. CDR3 sequence: CASSSSGGPNTEAFF. For the CDR3, the DNA is TGTGCCAGCAGCTCGTCCGGGGGCCCGAACACTGAAGCTTTCTTT. This chain joins TRBV7-9 and TRBJ1-1, with a weak D call TRBD1 (6 bases). V lost 4 bases, J lost 1 base, and 13 bases lay in between. The CDR3 runs 15 residues. The germline V gene encodes CDR1 SEHNR and CDR2 FQNEAQ (reference sequence).

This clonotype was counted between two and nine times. The CDR3 DNA is TGTGCCAGCAGCCAAGACGTGGCTAGCGGAAGGGTATACACCGGGGAGCTGTTTTTT. Translated, it gives CASSQDVASGRVYTGELFF. This chain joins TRBV4-2 and TRBJ2-2, with 7 positions matching TRBD2. The CDR3 loop spans 19 amino acids. The J segment lost 3 bases and the V segment lost 0 bases, leaving 13 bases of the junction unmatched. CDR1 is LGHNA, CDR2 YNFKEQ, per germline.

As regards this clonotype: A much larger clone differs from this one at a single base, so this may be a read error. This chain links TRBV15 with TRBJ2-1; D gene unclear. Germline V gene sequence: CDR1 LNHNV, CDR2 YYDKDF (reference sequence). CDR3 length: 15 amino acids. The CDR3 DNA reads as TGTGCCGCCAGCAGAGATCCGGGCCCCGGGAATGAGCAGTTCTTC. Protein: CAASRDPGPGNEQFF.

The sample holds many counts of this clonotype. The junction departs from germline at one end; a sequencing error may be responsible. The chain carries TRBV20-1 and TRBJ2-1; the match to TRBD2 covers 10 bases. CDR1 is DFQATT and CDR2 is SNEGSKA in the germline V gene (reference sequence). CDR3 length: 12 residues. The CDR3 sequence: CSAQPSGRWPLF. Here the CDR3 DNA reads TGCAGTGCCCAACCTAGCGGGAGATGGCCCCTATTC.

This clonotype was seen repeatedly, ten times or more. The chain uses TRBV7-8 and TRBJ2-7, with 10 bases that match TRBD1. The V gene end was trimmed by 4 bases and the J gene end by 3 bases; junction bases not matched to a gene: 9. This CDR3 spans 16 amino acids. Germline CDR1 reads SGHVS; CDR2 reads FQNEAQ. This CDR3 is CASSSIYGTGVYEQYF. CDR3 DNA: TGTGCCAGCAGCTCGATTTATGGGACAGGGGTCTACGAGCAGTACTTC.

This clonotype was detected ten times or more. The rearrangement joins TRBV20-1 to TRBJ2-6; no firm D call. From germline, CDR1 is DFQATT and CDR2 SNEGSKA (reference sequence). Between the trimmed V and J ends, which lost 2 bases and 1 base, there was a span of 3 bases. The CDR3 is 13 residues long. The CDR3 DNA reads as TGCAGTGCTAGATGGTCTGGGGCCAACGTCCTGACTTTC. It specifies CSARWSGANVLTF.

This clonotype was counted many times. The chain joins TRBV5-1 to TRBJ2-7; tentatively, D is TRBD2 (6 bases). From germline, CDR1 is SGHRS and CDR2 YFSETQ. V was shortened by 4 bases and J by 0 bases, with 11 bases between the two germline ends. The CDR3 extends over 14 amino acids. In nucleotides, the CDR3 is TGCGCCAGCAGCATCCCGGGACTCTCCTACGAGCAGTACTTC. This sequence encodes CASSIPGLSYEQYF.